These 2 T cell receptor beta chains originate from one sample sequenced in a study of shared clonotypes between healthy human individuals. Repertoires were generated with immunoSEQ multiplex PCR, while TCRdb's copy carries only in-frame clones and drops some. The profile covers around 2.3 million clones, with 90% to 96% appearing a single time and roughly 0.13% taken by the ten largest. The sequenced sample was naive CD4+ T cells sorted from blood. Subset meaning: CD45RA+ positively selected. These receptors were collected from a man between 18 and 29 years old in good health.

The V gene is TRBV5-1, the J gene TRBJ1-1; the D gene is possibly TRBD1 (5 bases). CDR1 is SGHRS and CDR2 is YFSETQ in the germline V gene. The CDR3 spans 12 residues. V lost 4 bases and J lost 4, with 8 bases in between. CDR3 sequence (DNA): TGCGCCAGCAGCCGAGGGGCCACTGAAGCTTTCTTT. Translated, it gives CASSRGATEAFF.

This clone was seen only once. The chain has TRBV28 and TRBJ2-7; a weak D match, TRBD1 (9 bases). In germline, CDR1 is MDHEN, CDR2 SYDVKM. The CDR3 runs 15 residues. Trimming pared 6 bases from V and 6 bases from J, leaving 21 bases between. Written as DNA, the CDR3 is TGTGCCAGCAGCCCGGGGGGGACAGGGAATGGCGAGCAGTACTTC. Amino acids: CASSPGGTGNGEQYF.